Below are 25 T cell receptor beta chains sequenced from a single sample in a study of CD8+ T cells in alopecia areata. RNA was extracted and reverse transcribed into cDNA as the sequencing template. This table comes from immunoSEQ multiplex PCR, and its TCRdb copy is limited to in-frame clones, with some not included. Among roughly 98,000 clones listed, 50% to 75% were seen once. As for treatment: oral pan-JAK inhibitor, 5-10 mg twice daily. Sequences were derived from CD8+ T cells sorted from blood, sampled at week 4, from a patient treated with tofacitinib. Receptors were obtained from a human donor with alopecia areata.

This chain joins TRBV29-1 and TRBJ2-5; the match to TRBD2 covers 14 bases. Unmatched junction bases numbered 6, after V lost 1 base and J lost 5 bases. The CDR3 contains 16 residues. Germline CDR1 and CDR2: SQVTM and ANQGSEA. CDR3: CSVEGTSGGLGETQYF. The CDR3 DNA follows: TGCAGCGTTGAAGGGACTAGCGGGGGGCTGGGGGAGACCCAGTACTTC.

This chain joins TRBV7-6 and TRBJ2-2; the D is unclear. The ends were cut back, 0 bases at V and 2 bases at J, with 7 bases in the middle. The CDR3 is 15 amino acids. Germline CDR1 and CDR2: SGHVS and FNYEAQ. CDR3 coding DNA: TGTGCCAGCAGCTTAGCTTCAGTCAACACCGGGGAGCTGTTTTTT. Translation: CASSLASVNTGELFF.

The genes are TRBV7-9 and TRBJ1-5; D remains ambiguous. In germline, CDR1 is SEHNR, CDR2 FQNEAQ (reference sequence). The CDR3 spans 14 residues. V was clipped by 1 base and J by 3 bases, with 7 bases between them. DNA of the CDR3: TGTGCCAGCAGCTTAGGGGGTGACAATCAGCCCCAGCATTTT. It codes for CASSLGGDNQPQHF.

At least ten counts were recorded for this clone. The V call is TRBV4-1, the J call TRBJ2-3; D is perhaps TRBD2 (5 bases). Looked up from germline, CDR1 is MGHRA and CDR2 is YSYEKL. The CDR3 contains 16 residues. The ends were cut back, 1 base at V and 4 bases at J, with 15 bases in the middle. CDR3 sequence: CASSQGGRGGADTQYF. The CDR3 nucleotides are TGCGCCAGCAGCCAAGGCGGTCGGGGTGGCGCAGATACGCAGTATTTT.

The J gene is TRBJ1-1, the V gene TRBV19; the D is unclear. The V gene lost 8 bases and the J gene lost 2 bases, with 9 bases spanning the gap. Per germline, CDR1 LNHDA and CDR2 SQIVND (reference sequence). The CDR3 contains 12 residues. For the CDR3, the DNA is TGTGCCAGTGGGAATATCAACACTGAAGCTTTCTTT. The encoded protein is CASGNINTEAFF.

The V gene is TRBV11-2, the J gene TRBJ2-1; TRBD2 might be the D (5 bases). Trimming cost V 4 bases and J 5 bases, with 18 bases left between them. This CDR3 region has 16 residues. Germline V CDR1 and CDR2: SGHAT, FQNNGV. In DNA, the CDR3 is TGTGCCAGCAGCTCTAGGGAGTCGTACGTACACAATGAGCAGTTCTTC. This codes for CASSSRESYVHNEQFF.

The rearrangement uses TRBV27 and TRBJ1-1; D gene unclear. With 10 bases removed from V and 11 bases from J, the gap between germline ends came to 17 bases. Germline V lookup: CDR1 MNHEY, CDR2 SMNVEV (reference sequence). The CDR3 contains 11 residues. CDR3 nucleotide sequence: TGTGCCACCGAGACGGTTCTTGGGGCTTTCTTT. It codes for CATETVLGAFF.

The chain combines TRBV29-1 with TRBJ2-6; weak D call: TRBD1 (5 bases). V gave up 4 bases and J gave up 2 bases, with 21 bases separating them. This CDR3 has 18 amino acids. Germline CDR1 and CDR2: SQVTM and ANQGSEA. The CDR3 here is CSVAGFAAGFAGANVLTF. The DNA for the CDR3 is TGCAGCGTTGCAGGGTTTGCTGCCGGGTTTGCTGGGGCCAACGTCCTGACTTTC.

V is TRBV10-3 and J is TRBJ1-1; no clear D gene. Germline V CDR1 and CDR2: ENHRY, SYGVKD. Trimming removed 0 bases from V and 0 bases from J, with 2 bases in between. The CDR3 is made up of 13 amino acids. The CDR3 sequence is CAISESLNTEAFF. In DNA form, the CDR3 reads TGTGCCATCAGTGAGTCTTTGAACACTGAAGCTTTCTTT.

The chain is built from TRBV7-2 and TRBJ1-5; D possibly corresponds to TRBD1 (5 bases). The CDR3 has 16 residues. Germline assignment: CDR1 SGHTA and CDR2 FQGNSA. Between the trimmed V and J ends, which lost 1 base and 3 bases, there was a span of 13 bases. Here the CDR3 reads CASSLEGLGFNQPQHF. The DNA of the CDR3 is TGTGCCAGCAGCTTAGAGGGGCTGGGGTTCAATCAGCCCCAGCATTTT.

This clone came up once. The chain carries TRBV29-1 and TRBJ2-7; D remains unclear. This CDR3 has 13 amino acids. Germline values: CDR1 SQVTM, CDR2 ANQGSEA. The ends were cut back, 5 bases at V and 0 bases at J, with 11 bases in the middle. CDR3 nucleotide sequence: TGCAGCGTTTCGACTGAGAGCTCCTACGAGCAGTACTTC. This encodes CSVSTESSYEQYF.

In nucleotides, the CDR3 is TGTGCCAGCAGCTCCGGACTAGCGGGAGTTCAGCAAGAGACCCAGTACTTC. This translates into CASSSGLAGVQQETQYF. The V gene is TRBV28, the J gene TRBJ2-5, with 13 bases fitting TRBD2. Germline V gene sequence: CDR1 MDHEN, CDR2 SYDVKM. V dropped 6 bases and J dropped 2; count of bases not matched to a gene: 9. This CDR3 comprises 17 residues. Full variable domain (outside the CDR3, taken from reference TRBV28 and TRBJ2-5): DVKVTQSSRYLVKRTGEKVFLECVQDMDHENMFWYRQDPGLGLRLIYFSYDVKMKEKGDIPEGYSVSREKKERFSLILESASTNQTSMYLCASSSGLAGVQQETQYFGPGTRLLVL.

This rearrangement joins TRBV7-3 to TRBJ2-2; 8 nucleotides match TRBD2. The CDR3 is 15 residues long. After removal of 8 bases from V and 2 bases from J, the junction contained 7 bases not matched to a gene. CDR1 and CDR2 (germline): SGHTA, FQGTGA. The CDR3 nucleotides are TGTGCCAGCTCTTATAGCGGGGCAAACACCGGGGAGCTGTTTTTT. Translation gives CASSYSGANTGELFF.

This clone was observed a single time. The chain has TRBV4-1 and TRBJ1-1; 9 bases are shared with TRBD1. CDR3 size: 15 residues. Trimming cost V 1 base and J 5 bases; bases outside gene matches: 5. The germline V gene has CDR1 MGHRA and CDR2 YSYEKL. The CDR3 sequence is CASSQVGQGWTEAFF. Here the CDR3 DNA reads TGCGCCAGCAGCCAAGTGGGACAGGGTTGGACTGAAGCTTTCTTT.

This clone was seen repeatedly, ten times or more. The rearrangement links TRBV11-1 to TRBJ2-7; no reliable D call. The CDR3 has 15 residues. CDR1 is SGHAT, CDR2 FQDESV, per germline (reference sequence). Trimming took off 1 base at V and 0 bases at J, with 10 bases between the two ends. CDR3 residues: CASSLDPTFSYEQYF. In nucleotides, the CDR3 is TGTGCCAGCAGCTTAGATCCCACGTTCTCCTACGAGCAGTACTTC.

The genes are TRBV11-2 and TRBJ1-6; D possibly corresponds to TRBD1 (5 bases). The V gene lost 1 base and the J gene lost 6 bases, with 10 bases spanning the gap. Germline lookup yields CDR1 SGHAT and CDR2 FQNNGV. This CDR3 has 15 amino acids. The CDR3 DNA reads TGTGCCAGCAGCTTAGTTAAGGGGCCTAATTCACCCCTCCACTTT. The encoded protein is CASSLVKGPNSPLHF.

V and J are TRBV19 and TRBJ1-2; 8 positions match TRBD1. The germline V gene has CDR1 LNHDA and CDR2 SQIVND (reference sequence). The CDR3 runs 15 residues. The ends lost 2 bases at V and 4 bases at J; junction bases unmatched: 6. CDR3 region: CASSIIWDRIYGYTF. The CDR3 DNA is TGTGCCAGTAGTATAATCTGGGACAGGATCTATGGCTACACCTTC.

This chain uses TRBV30 with TRBJ1-1, with 9 bases identical to TRBD1. J lost 3 bases, V lost 7 bases, and 6 bases had no gene match. CDR1 and CDR2 from the germline V gene are GTSNPN and SVGIG (reference sequence). The CDR3 is made up of 13 amino acids. The CDR3 is CASGQGRDTEAFF. As DNA, the CDR3 is TGTGCCTCGGGACAGGGTAGGGACACTGAAGCTTTCTTT.

This clone was recorded a few times. The genes are TRBV30 and TRBJ2-5, with TRBD1 matching over 7 bases. Germline values: CDR1 GTSNPN, CDR2 SVGIG (reference sequence). J was trimmed by 2 bases and V by 3 bases; bases with no gene match: 3. The CDR3 extends over 13 amino acids. In DNA, the CDR3 is TGTGCCTGGAGGACAGGGCTGCAAGAGACCCAGTACTTC. Protein sequence: CAWRTGLQETQYF.

The rearrangement uses TRBV13 and TRBJ1-4; D is unclear. V was clipped by 2 bases and J by 0 bases, with 7 bases between them. Germline CDR1 and CDR2: PRHDT and FYEKMQ (reference sequence). The CDR3 extends over 15 amino acids. Written as DNA, the CDR3 is TGTGCCAGCAGCTTACGCCAAGCAACTAATGAAAAACTGTTTTTT. Protein product: CASSLRQATNEKLFF.

This clone was observed a few times. The chain couples TRBV5-6 to TRBJ2-6; D call uncertain. Germline V gives CDR1 SGHDT, CDR2 YYEEEE. The V gene lost 2 bases and the J gene lost 0 bases, with 12 bases spanning the gap. The CDR3 runs 17 residues. The CDR3, as DNA: TGTGCCAGCAGCTTAGATGGGATGAGCTCTGGGGCCAACGTCCTGACTTTC. Translated, it gives CASSLDGMSSGANVLTF.

This clone was seen only a few times. The same CDR3 also results from other DNA sequences found in this sample. This chain joins TRBV27 and TRBJ2-1; D unclear. The germline V and J ends were trimmed by 3 bases and 7 bases, with 4 bases remaining between them. This CDR3 comprises 11 residues. CDR1 and CDR2 from the germline V gene are MNHEY and SMNVEV (reference sequence). The CDR3 bases are TGTGCCAGCAGTTTGGGGAATGAGCAGTTCTTC. Residues: CASSLGNEQFF.

The V call is TRBV11-2, the J call TRBJ1-2, with 7 bases fitting TRBD1. This CDR3 spans 16 amino acids. Germline CDR1 and CDR2: SGHAT and FQNNGV. After removal of 6 bases from V and 0 bases from J, the junction contained 10 bases not matched to a gene. CDR3 DNA sequence: TGTGCCAGCAGGCCTTGGCCTGGGACAGCTAACTATGGCTACACCTTC. It encodes CASRPWPGTANYGYTF.

The gene calls are TRBV2 and TRBJ1-2; D is unresolved. The CDR3 consists of 14 residues. Germline values: CDR1 SNHLY, CDR2 FYNNEI. The V end lost 4 bases, the J end lost 0 bases, and 9 bases lay between the germline ends. CDR3 nucleotides: TGTGCCAGCAGTGTTGTCGCTACTAACTATGGCTACACCTTC. Protein: CASSVVATNYGYTF.

The chain links TRBV9 to TRBJ1-6; a possible D gene is TRBD1 (5 bases). The CDR3 runs to 17 residues. With 4 bases removed from V and 2 bases from J, the gap between germline ends came to 16 bases. Germline V lookup: CDR1 SGDLS, CDR2 YYNGEE. The CDR3 here is CASSPGRDYTYNSPLHF. The CDR3, as DNA: TGTGCCAGCAGCCCAGGGCGAGACTATACCTATAATTCACCCCTCCACTTT.